This TCR beta chain was recovered during a study of Tregs in tolerant kidney transplant recipients. Mixed chimerism was transient after nonmyeloablative marrow transplants from related graft donors. Turning to this clone: Its antigen remains unknown.

This CDR3 is built from 13 residues. Germline CDR1 is SGHDN and CDR2 is FVKESK. The V end lost 0 bases, the J end lost 8 bases, and 10 bases lay between the germline ends. Study findings and constraints: Biological reproducibility was not directly addressed in this study. The most relevant donor-specific Treg TCRbeta repertoire apparently came from expansion with activated donor B cells.

Method: immunoSEQ multiplex PCR; TCRdb's copy keeps in-frame clones and lacks some. The table lists about 64,000 clones, approximately 89% of them singletons, with more than 3% in the top ten. The J gene is TRBJ1-2, the V gene TRBV14; the D gene is possibly TRBD1 (5 bases). The input for sequencing was CD4+ T cells from blood (PBMCs), taken 6 months after the transplant. This receptor was obtained from a human patient who received a combined kidney and bone marrow transplant. Some T cells may possibly be graft donor cells. The CDR3 bases are TGTGCCAGCAGCCAAGATAGGGGTAGAGGCTACACCTTC. Protein product: CASSQDRGRGYTF.